Described below is a single T cell receptor beta chain sequence and its context. This clonotype was seen many times. Its antigen remains unidentified. No base quality values were provided; no much bigger clone lies one nucleotide off. The library was produced with RACE. This sample was sequenced with a NextSeq 500. During library preparation, unique molecular identifiers were attached to individual cDNA molecules so that TCRs could be counted in a quantitative, reproducible way. Both TCR alpha and TCR beta chains were sequenced from each blood RNA sample. In the paper's pipeline: A median of about 87,000 TCRs per sample was observed, with a range of roughly 20,000 to 700,000. The Decombinator software suite was used to annotate the V, J and CDR3 of the TCR reads. Every sample was subsampled to the same number of TCRs (28,000) for the PS versus PT1 abundance plots. Expanded TCRs were defined as absent before sensitization and observed at least eight times at the 2-week time point. TCRdb trimmed the raw reads at Q25, called clones with MiXCR and kept productive beta chains. Identical CDR3 protein sequences are pooled into one entry, listed with their most common genes and DNA. These V and J calls derive from TCRdb rather than the authors' analysis. Across this sample there are 300,000 to 450,000 distinct CDR3 sequences, with 5.5% seen only once. The ten largest make up over 7% of the sample.

According to the study, the label for this sample's time point signals: pre-sensitization, week 0. The treatment or condition tag for this specimen amounts to: therapeutic diphenylcyclopropenone sensitization with weekly scalp DPC. Blood at each patch-test visit was drawn before the patch test was applied. Eligible patients were aged 18 to 70, diagnosed with alopecia, deemed suitable for DPC therapy, and excluded if pregnant. Unfractionated whole blood was collected in Tempus Blood RNA tubes, and total RNA was extracted from that blood. At the junction V is shortened by 1 base and J by 5 bases, with 6 bases in between. The germline V gene provides CDR1 SGHTA and CDR2 FQGNSA. Taken from cysteine to phenylalanine, the CDR3 has 13 residues. CDR3 DNA is the only sequence kept; it has 39 bases, read in frame from the first base. This entry is derived from a study of human T cells and chemical hapten exposure (dated by TCRdb to the early 2020s). Turning to the overall study: For sensitization, 2% DPC in acetone was applied to a 2 cm by 2 cm area of upper inner arm skin. Patch testing was performed on the upper back with Finn chambers containing 0.01% DPC, and the patch tests were scored after 6 days according to International Contact Dermatitis Research Group standards. Blood samples were taken from patients before sensitization (week 0) and then at 2, 6 and about 24 weeks after DPC sensitization. Libraries were combined into a pool for sequencing, and differences in TCR yield between samples came mainly from small differences in library volumes within the pool. Roughly 30 alopecia patients provided blood for TCR sequencing at one to four time points (pre-sensitization, 2, 6 and 24 weeks). The mostly female patient cohort included alopecia areata with under or over 50% scalp involvement, alopecia totalis and alopecia universalis. Throughout the approximately 25-week study period, patients were also given weekly therapeutic DPC doses on the scalp. The study tracked peripheral blood TCR repertoire changes in vivo during primary and secondary sensitization to the hapten diphenylcyclopropenone (DPC) in alopecia patients. The study at large found these results: No change with DPC sensitization was found in the number of TCRs above 1 in 1000 frequency, and no evidence of global repertoire structure alterations was found. Alopecia, a presumed autoimmune disease, was present in all patients, so the immune response of the patients might differ from that of healthy individuals. Significantly more large CDR3 similarity clusters were formed by expanded TCRs than by pre-sensitization or healthy control sets, consistent with antigen-driven responses. Patch test score was positively correlated with the number of PT1 expanded TCRs, with significance at thresholds 8, 16 and 32 but not at 4. After repeated subsampling, the strength of the expansion versus patch-test correlation and the threshold at which it became significant changed.

The sequence joins TRBV7-2 to TRBJ2-1; the D gene cannot be resolved reliably. The sequencing here drew on whole blood, taken in connection with sensitization to the hapten diphenylcyclopropenone (DPC). The TCR originated in a woman in her late teens or twenties with alopecia areata. Some clones in this sample may be carry-over from other donors' samples. The nucleotides read TGTGCCAGCAGCTTAGAAGTTCACAATGAGCAGTTCTTC. Its amino acids are CASSLEVHNEQFF.